One and the same sample provided the 8 T cell receptor beta chains below, sequenced in a study of OX40 agonist ivuxolimab in advanced cancers. Clones were sequenced by immunoSEQ multiplex PCR, and TCRdb holds only the in-frame ones, with some missing. In the table there are fewer than 25,000 clones, 75% to 90% of which are singletons. The material sequenced was CD4+ or CD8+ T cells sorted from blood, taken in a trial of the OX40 agonist ivuxolimab. These receptors came from an adult with an advanced solid tumor such as melanoma, head and neck, liver or kidney cancer.

In its sample, this clone was seen a few times. The chain recombines TRBV25-1 with TRBJ2-1; D gene uncertain. The CDR3 spans 16 residues. CDR1 is MGHDK, CDR2 SYGVNS, per germline. V shed 8 bases and J shed 8 bases, with 25 bases lying between them. The CDR3 region has the DNA TGTGCCAGCCTTCCCCATTTGAGCTTCGTTCCCGATGAGCAGTTCTTC. This gives the protein CASLPHLSFVPDEQFF.

The CDR3 sequence is CSGSEEDEAFF. CDR3 bases: TGCAGTGGCTCGGAAGAAGATGAAGCTTTCTTT. J is TRBJ1-1 and V is TRBV20-1; unclear D gene. Germline V gene sequence: CDR1 DFQATT, CDR2 SNEGSKA (reference sequence). With 7 bases removed from V and 7 bases from J, the gap between germline ends came to 13 bases. The CDR3 is 11 residues long.

This sequence joins TRBV7-8 and TRBJ2-1; 11 positions agree with TRBD2. Trimming removed 5 bases from V and 5 bases from J; junction bases left unmatched: 8. The germline gives CDR1 SGHVS, CDR2 FQNEAQ. The length of the CDR3 is 16 residues. The DNA for the CDR3 is TGTGCCAGCAGCCTATTCCGGACTAGCGGGCACAATGAGCAGTTCTTC. It codes for CASSLFRTSGHNEQFF.

This clone was picked up one time. J is TRBJ2-5 and V is TRBV25-1; D remains ambiguous. The CDR3 loop spans 14 amino acids. Per the germline V gene, CDR1 is MGHDK and CDR2 is SYGVNS. Trimming took off 2 bases at V and 1 base at J, with 8 bases between the two ends. The CDR3: CASSEIGSQETQYF. In nucleotides, the CDR3 is TGTGCCAGCAGTGAAATTGGTTCCCAAGAGACCCAGTACTTC.

The rearrangement uses TRBV11-2 and TRBJ2-1; no reliable D call. Trimming took off 1 base at V and 0 bases at J, with 10 bases between the two ends. The length of the CDR3 is 16 residues. Germline V gene sequence: CDR1 SGHAT, CDR2 FQNNGV. CDR3 protein: CASSLAAHSSYNEQFF. The CDR3 nucleotides read TGTGCCAGCAGCTTAGCGGCTCATAGCTCCTACAATGAGCAGTTCTTC.

The chain uses TRBV5-1 and TRBJ1-1, with 9 bases matching TRBD1. This CDR3 region has 14 residues. Germline CDR1 SGHRS, CDR2 YFSETQ. V dropped 3 bases and J dropped 0; count of bases not matched to a gene: 0. The CDR3 loop is CASSWTGVNTEAFF. CDR3 sequence (DNA): TGCGCCAGCAGCTGGACAGGGGTGAACACTGAAGCTTTCTTT. The variable domain in full, completed from reference TRBV5-1 and TRBJ1-1, reads KAGVTQTPRYLIKTRGQQVTLSCSPISGHRSVSWYQQTPGQGLQFLFEYFSETQRNKGNFPGRFSGRQFSNSRSEMNVSTLELGDSALYLCASSWTGVNTEAFFGQGTRLTVV.

The chain is built from TRBV29-1 and TRBJ2-1; 7 nucleotides align to TRBD2. This CDR3 has 17 amino acids. The trim removed 3 bases at V and 10 bases at J, leaving 21 bases unmatched. Germline V CDR1 and CDR2: SQVTM, ANQGSEA. In DNA, the CDR3 is TGCAGCGTTGATCTCTGGTCTAGCAGGGCGGGAGCGGAAGAGCAGTTCTTC. As protein: CSVDLWSSRAGAEEQFF.

Remarks on this clone: Relative to the germline gene, one junction end is altered; a read error may explain this. The V call is TRBV28, the J call TRBJ2-7; the match to TRBD1 covers 10 bases. Germline loops: CDR1 MDHEN, CDR2 SYDVKM. The CDR3 totals 11 residues. The CDR3 DNA is TGTGCCAGCAGAGGGACAGGGGCTCTTACCTTC. Protein sequence: CASRGTGALTF.